These T cell receptor beta chains were read from a single sample in a study of cytomegalovirus exposure and HLA in healthy donors. Profiled with immunoSEQ multiplex PCR; TCRdb holds only in-frame clones, not every one. The sample yields roughly 140,000 clones, less than 90% seen once. Sequencing was carried out using PBMCs. Receptor source: a woman between 18 and 29 years old in good health and CMV-seropositive. CDR3s include the opening cysteine and the closing phenylalanine or tryptophan. D genes are given only for firm matches. Size is stated for part of the rows, as once, few or many counts, or as a class when the clone is expanded.

TRBV28	TRBJ1-2	.	.	TGTGCCAGCAGCCCGCCCCACAGGGCCTCAGGGAACTATGGCTACACCTTC	CASSPPHRASGNYGYTF
TRBV10-3	TRBJ1-2	.	.	TGTGCCATCAGTGACCGCGATGACTACACCTTC	CAISDRDDYTF
TRBV30	TRBJ1-5	TRBD1	.	TGTGCCTGGAGTGTAGACCCCCCCAAGGCAGGGGGCCATCAGCCCCAGCATTTT	CAWSVDPPKAGGHQPQHF
TRBV2	TRBJ2-7	.	.	TGTGCCAGCAGTCAGACAGTAACCTACGAGCAGTACTTC	CASSQTVTYEQYF
TRBV5-1	TRBJ2-7	.	.	TGCGCCAGCAGCTTGGAGCGCGGAGCGCAGATCTACGAGCAGTACTTC	CASSLERGAQIYEQYF
TRBV19	TRBJ2-1	TRBD2	.	TGTGCCAGTAGTCAAGCGGGAGGGTTCTACAATGAGCAGTTCTTC	CASSQAGGFYNEQFF
TRBV13	TRBJ2-1	.	.	TGTGCCAGCAGCTTATCTTTAGCGGTTACCCGGATGAATGAGCAGTTCTTC	CASSLSLAVTRMNEQFF
TRBV30	TRBJ1-4	.	.	TGTGCCTGGGGACACCCAAATGAAAAACTGTTTTTT	CAWGHPNEKLFF
TRBV5-4	TRBJ2-5	TRBD2	.	TGTGCCAGCAGCTTGGTAGCGGGTCGGGAGGAGGGAGAGACCCAGTACTTC	CASSLVAGREEGETQYF
TRBV5-1	TRBJ2-5	TRBD2	.	TGCGCCAGCAGCTTGGCCGGACTAGCGGGAGATGAGACCCAGTACTTC	CASSLAGLAGDETQYF
TRBV11-3	TRBJ2-5	.	.	TGTGCCAGCAGCGCGGGACGGTCTCAAGAGACCCAGTACTTC	CASSAGRSQETQYF
TRBV5-1	TRBJ2-2	TRBD2	few	TGCGCCAGCAGCTTGGGACTAGCGACTACCGGGGAGCTGTTTTTT	CASSLGLATTGELFF
TRBV20-1	TRBJ2-1	TRBD2	.	TGCAGTGCGAGGAGCGGGAGTTGGAAGTTCTTC	CSARSGSWKFF
TRBV6-4	TRBJ2-1	.	once	TGTGCCAGCAGTGACCTATTAGGAGTCGGTGAGCAGTTCTTC	CASSDLLGVGEQFF
TRBV6-1	TRBJ1-2	.	.	TGTGCCAGCAGTGAAGCGCTTCTGGGAGGTGGCTACACCTTC	CASSEALLGGGYTF
TRBV28	TRBJ2-7	.	.	TGTGCCAGCAGTTTCTTGCTCGACAGGAACCCTAGCTACGAGCAGTACTTC	CASSFLLDRNPSYEQYF
TRBV28	TRBJ2-1	TRBD2	.	TGTGCCAGCAGCTCGGGACTAGCCTACAATGAGCAGTTCTTC	CASSSGLAYNEQFF
TRBV2	TRBJ2-7	.	.	TGTGCCAGCACAGGCGAAACGCCCTACGAGCAGTACTTC	CASTGETPYEQYF
TRBV11-2	TRBJ2-2	TRBD2	.	TGTGCCAGCAGCTTAGTTGCGGGAGCGTACACCGGGGAGCTGTTTTTT	CASSLVAGAYTGELFF
TRBV5-8	TRBJ2-5	.	.	TGTGCCAGCAGGAGACAGACTCAAGAGACCCAGTACTTC	CASRRQTQETQYF